This TCR beta chain was recovered during a study of blood T cell repertoires in COVID-19. Whole-study context: PBMCs, B-cell-depleted T cells, or T cells provided the cDNA or gDNA that made up the material.

Data came from immunoSEQ multiplex PCR; TCRdb stores just in-frame clones and leaves some out. The data hold 410,000 or so clones, with about nine tenths observed a single time. After removal of 8 bases from V and 4 bases from J, the junction contained 6 bases not matched to a gene. Germline V gene lookup returns CDR1 KGHSH and CDR2 LQKENI. This CDR3 is 14 amino acids long. This receptor was obtained from a woman between 25 and 40 years old with active or convalescent COVID-19. Source material: peripheral blood. The chain recombines TRBV18 with TRBJ1-1; 11 nucleotides line up with TRBD1. CDR3 protein: CASITGTGGTEAFF. The CDR3 nucleotides read TGTGCCAGCATAACCGGGACAGGGGGCACTGAAGCTTTCTTT.